Following are 24 T cell receptor beta chains from one sample sequenced in a study of blood T cell repertoires in COVID-19. Measured with immunoSEQ multiplex PCR; TCRdb has only the in-frame clones, and not every one. This sample has 150,000 to 200,000 clones, with approximately 91% found just once. Sequenced input: peripheral blood. The receptors were gathered from a man aged 35 to 55 with acute or convalescent COVID-19.

V and J are TRBV6-2 or TRBV6-3 and TRBJ2-2, with D tentatively TRBD2 (6 bases). CDR1 and CDR2 from the germline V gene are MNHEY and SVGEGT. The CDR3 length is 14 residues. V was shortened by 5 bases and J by 3 bases, with 10 bases between the two germline ends. Here the CDR3 reads CASSGLADTGELFF. DNA of the CDR3: TGTGCCAGCAGTGGCTTAGCGGACACCGGGGAGCTGTTTTTT.

This clone was counted only a few times. V gene TRBV14 combines with J gene TRBJ1-2, with D possibly matching TRBD1 (6 bases). The V and J ends lost 0 bases and 6 bases respectively, with 14 bases between them. CDR1 is SGHDN, CDR2 FVKESK, per germline. The CDR3 loop spans 15 amino acids. CDR3 nucleotide sequence: TGTGCCAGCAGCCAAGAAACAGGGTACAGGCATGGCTACACCTTC. It is translated as CASSQETGYRHGYTF.

V and J are TRBV7-2 and TRBJ2-4, with a tentative D call TRBD2 (6 bases). Germline V CDR1 and CDR2: SGHTA, FQGNSA. The CDR3 is 13 amino acids. Trimming took off 7 bases at V and 6 bases at J, with 13 bases between the two ends. The chain's CDR3 is CASTRAGGNIQYF. The CDR3, as DNA: TGTGCCAGCACCCGAGCCGGGGGAAACATTCAGTACTTC.

J is TRBJ1-2 and V is TRBV30; 7 bases align to TRBD1. CDR1 GTSNPN and CDR2 SVGIG come from the germline V gene (reference sequence). CDR3 length: 14 residues. The junction had 9 bases not matched to a gene; V was cut back by 1 base and J by 7 bases. CDR3 protein: CAWSADRVGGGYTF. The CDR3 region has the DNA TGTGCCTGGAGTGCTGACAGGGTGGGCGGTGGCTACACCTTC.

The V call is TRBV6-5, the J call TRBJ1-1, with D possibly TRBD1 on 5 matching bases. Germline values: CDR1 MNHEY, CDR2 SVGAGI. The V end lost 2 bases, the J end lost 10 bases, and 8 bases lay between the germline ends. The CDR3 loop spans 11 amino acids. The CDR3 DNA reads as TGTGCCAGCAGTTACCGGGGGGGAGCTTTCTTT. Protein sequence: CASSYRGGAFF.

The chain carries TRBV2 and TRBJ1-5; TRBD1 matches 7 bases. Germline V CDR1 and CDR2: SNHLY, FYNNEI. V gave up 0 bases and J gave up 7 bases; unmatched junction bases: 12. CDR3 length: 17 amino acids. The CDR3 here is CASSEATVVTGRQPQHF. In nucleotides, the CDR3 is TGTGCCAGCAGTGAAGCGACGGTGGTGACAGGGAGACAGCCCCAGCATTTT.

This clone was detected only a few times. The V and J genes are TRBV19 and TRBJ2-2; D gene uncertain. The germline CDR1 and CDR2 sequences are LNHDA and SQIVND (reference sequence). Trimming shortened V by 1 base and J by 0 bases, and 6 bases separated the two germline ends. The length of the CDR3 is 15 residues. CDR3 protein: CASSIGGTNTGELFF. Here the CDR3 DNA reads TGTGCCAGTAGTATAGGAGGTACGAACACCGGGGAGCTGTTTTTT. The full variable domain, with the rest looked up from reference TRBV19 and TRBJ2-2, is DGGITQSPKYLFRKEGQNVTLSCEQNLNHDAMYWYRQDPGQGLRLIYYSQIVNDFQKGDIAEGYSVSREKKESFPLTVTSAQKNPTAFYLCASSIGGTNTGELFFGEGSRLTVL.

V and J are TRBV7-2 and TRBJ2-1; the D gene is possibly TRBD1 (7 bases). CDR1 and CDR2 (germline): SGHTA, FQGNSA. Trimming pared 1 base from V and 5 bases from J, leaving 18 bases between. This CDR3 comprises 17 residues. The CDR3 is CASSLEVRDRPNNEQFF. Here the CDR3 DNA reads TGTGCCAGCAGCTTAGAGGTGCGGGACAGACCCAACAATGAGCAGTTCTTC. The complete variable domain, with remaining parts taken from reference TRBV7-2 and TRBJ2-1, reads GAGVSQSPSNKVTEKGKDVELRCDPISGHTALYWYRQSLGQGLEFLIYFQGNSAPDKSGLPSDRFSAERTGGSVSTLTIQRTQQEDSAVYLCASSLEVRDRPNNEQFFGPGTRLTVL.

The V and J genes are TRBV3-1 (or the pseudogene TRBV3-2) and TRBJ2-7, with D tentatively TRBD2 (7 bases). This CDR3 contains 15 residues. Germline lookup yields CDR1 LGHDT and CDR2 YNNKEL (reference sequence). The germline V and J ends were trimmed by 2 bases and 5 bases, with 16 bases remaining between them. DNA of the CDR3: TGTGCCAGCAGCCAATTCGAGGGGGGGACTCACGAGCAGTACTTC. This encodes CASSQFEGGTHEQYF.

This clone has a single count. The chain uses TRBV15 and TRBJ1-1; a weak D match, TRBD1 (5 bases). The CDR3 runs 13 residues. The V gene's germline CDR1 is LNHNV and CDR2 YYDKDF (reference sequence). Trimming pared 6 bases from V and 5 bases from J, leaving 13 bases between. The CDR3 DNA follows: TGTGCCACCAGACTTCAGGGCGGAACTGAAGCTTTCTTT. It codes for CATRLQGGTEAFF. Together with reference TRBV15 and TRBJ1-1, the CDR3 gives the full variable domain: DAMVIQNPRYQVTQFGKPVTLSCSQTLNHNVMYWYQQKSSQAPKLLFHYYDKDFNNEADTPDNFQSRRPNTSFCFLDIRSPGLGDTAMYLCATRLQGGTEAFFGQGTRLTVV.

The chain carries TRBV7-2 and TRBJ2-5; maybe TRBD2 (5 bases). This CDR3 has 15 residues. Germline values: CDR1 SGHTA, CDR2 FQGNSA. Trimming took off 3 bases at V and 4 bases at J, with 15 bases between the two ends. The DNA of the CDR3 is TGTGCCAGCAGCTTTCAGCTAGGGAGAGGAGAGACCCAGTACTTC. Its translation is CASSFQLGRGETQYF.

The chain recombines TRBV18 with TRBJ1-1; TRBD1 aligns across 8 bases. V trimming: 3 bases; J trimming: 4 bases; junction bases outside the gene matches: 1. Looked up from germline, CDR1 is KGHSH and CDR2 is LQKENI. This CDR3 has 13 amino acids. CDR3 DNA: TGTGCCAGCTCACCTGGGACAGGCACTGAAGCTTTCTTT. Protein sequence: CASSPGTGTEAFF.

This sequence joins TRBV3-1 (or the pseudogene TRBV3-2) and TRBJ2-3; TRBD1 matches at 7 bases. With V trimmed by 1 base and J by 4 bases, 2 bases remained unmatched. The CDR3 spans 14 residues. CDR1 and CDR2 from the germline V gene are LGHDT and YNNKEL (reference sequence). The CDR3 loop reads CASSQGTGPDTQYF. In DNA form, the CDR3 reads TGTGCCAGCAGCCAAGGGACAGGCCCAGATACGCAGTATTTT.

The chain combines TRBV4-2 with TRBJ2-3; possibly TRBD1 for D (6 bases). Trimming shortened V by 0 bases and J by 1 base, and 17 bases separated the two germline ends. The CDR3 extends over 18 amino acids. Germline CDR1 reads LGHNA; CDR2 reads YNFKEQ. This CDR3 is CASSQDFWGQGRTDTQYF. The CDR3 region has the DNA TGTGCCAGCAGCCAAGATTTCTGGGGGCAGGGCCGCACAGATACGCAGTATTTT.

The V call is TRBV4-3, the J call TRBJ1-5, with D possibly TRBD1 on 5 matching bases. This CDR3 contains 14 residues. The germline gives CDR1 LGHNA, CDR2 YSLEER. V lost 5 bases and J lost 4, with 12 bases in between. The CDR3 is CASSSRVGNQPQHF. CDR3 nucleotide sequence: TGCGCCAGCAGCTCCAGGGTTGGGAATCAGCCCCAGCATTTT.

The J gene is TRBJ2-7, the V gene TRBV27; 8 bases are shared with TRBD1. The CDR3 runs to 15 residues. Trimming took 5 bases from V and 0 from J; bases not matched to a gene: 6. In germline, CDR1 is MNHEY, CDR2 SMNVEV (reference sequence). CDR3: CASSPGQGNSYEQYF. CDR3 nucleotide sequence: TGTGCCAGCAGTCCCGGACAGGGTAACTCCTACGAGCAGTACTTC.

This sequence joins TRBV5-4 and TRBJ1-2, with 10 nucleotides matching TRBD1. With 3 bases clipped from V and 7 bases from J, the junction kept 3 bases outside the gene matches. Germline V CDR1 and CDR2: SGHNT, YYREEE (reference sequence). CDR3 size: 13 residues. The CDR3 coding sequence is TGTGCCAGCAGCTGGGGGACAGGGGCTGGCTACACCTTC. It translates to CASSWGTGAGYTF.

The chain joins TRBV5-1 to TRBJ1-1, with D possibly TRBD1 on 5 matching bases. The CDR3 has 14 amino acids. CDR1 SGHRS and CDR2 YFSETQ come from the germline V gene. Trimming shortened V by 0 bases and J by 3 bases, and 9 bases separated the two germline ends. CDR3 sequence: CASSLGAGHTEAFF. CDR3 coding DNA: TGCGCCAGCAGCTTGGGGGCAGGGCACACTGAAGCTTTCTTT.

The chain carries TRBV7-2 and TRBJ2-7; D is uncertain. CDR3 size: 11 residues. Trimming stripped 5 bases from V and 2 bases from J, with 4 bases between. Germline V CDR1 and CDR2: SGHTA, FQGNSA. CDR3 sequence (DNA): TGTGCCAGCAGCGACACCTACGAGCAGTACTTC. Protein sequence: CASSDTYEQYF.

The chain combines TRBV19 with TRBJ1-5, with 8 bases matching TRBD1. CDR3 length: 14 residues. Unmatched junction bases numbered 4, after V lost 7 bases and J lost 2 bases. Germline assignment: CDR1 LNHDA and CDR2 SQIVND (reference sequence). The CDR3 DNA reads as TGTGCCAGTAAACCGGGACAGGGCAATCAGCCCCAGCATTTT. Its protein is CASKPGQGNQPQHF.

This sequence joins TRBV4-3 and TRBJ2-2, with no clear D. The length of the CDR3 is 14 residues. Germline CDR1 LGHNA, CDR2 YSLEER. Trimming removed 5 bases at V and 4 bases at J, with 11 bases between. CDR3 coding DNA: TGCGCCAGCAGCAAGCAAACTACCACCGGGGAGCTGTTTTTT. This gives the protein CASSKQTTTGELFF.

The chain has TRBV5-1 and TRBJ1-5; no reliable D call. Trimming removed 0 bases at V and 2 bases at J, with 9 bases between. Germline CDR1 and CDR2: SGHRS and YFSETQ. The CDR3 runs 15 residues. CDR3 sequence: CASSLGSAGNQPQHF. The DNA for the CDR3 is TGCGCCAGCAGCTTGGGTAGTGCGGGCAATCAGCCCCAGCATTTT.

The rearrangement links TRBV6-1 to TRBJ2-5; D might be TRBD1 (5 bases). The germline V gene encodes CDR1 MNHNS and CDR2 SASEGT. The ends were cut back, 6 bases at V and 7 bases at J, with 9 bases in the middle. The CDR3 runs 11 residues. This CDR3 is CASSWGGTQYF. CDR3 in DNA: TGTGCCAGCAGCTGGGGCGGGACCCAGTACTTC.

This chain joins TRBV27 and TRBJ1-1, with 7 bases identical to TRBD1. The germline CDR1 and CDR2 sequences are MNHEY and SMNVEV (reference sequence). The CDR3 covers 13 residues. V shed 6 bases and J 3 bases; nucleotides not matched to a gene: 4. The CDR3 here is CASSYDRDTEAFF. For the CDR3, the DNA is TGTGCCAGCAGCTACGACAGGGACACTGAAGCTTTCTTT.